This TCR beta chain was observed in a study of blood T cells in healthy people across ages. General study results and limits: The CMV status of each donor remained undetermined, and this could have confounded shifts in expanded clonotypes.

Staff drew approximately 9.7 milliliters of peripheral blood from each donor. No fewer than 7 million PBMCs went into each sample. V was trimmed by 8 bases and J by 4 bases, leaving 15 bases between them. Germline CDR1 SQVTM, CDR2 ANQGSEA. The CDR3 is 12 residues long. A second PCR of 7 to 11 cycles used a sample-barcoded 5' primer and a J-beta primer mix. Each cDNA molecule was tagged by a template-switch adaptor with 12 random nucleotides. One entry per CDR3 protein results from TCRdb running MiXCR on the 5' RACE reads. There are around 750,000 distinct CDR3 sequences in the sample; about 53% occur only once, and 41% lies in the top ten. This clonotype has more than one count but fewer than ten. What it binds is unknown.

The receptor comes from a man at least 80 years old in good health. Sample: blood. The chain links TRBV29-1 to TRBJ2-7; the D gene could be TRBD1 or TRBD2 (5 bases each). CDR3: CSTGDGLYEQYF. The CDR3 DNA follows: TGCAGCACCGGGGACGGATTATACGAGCAGTACTTC.